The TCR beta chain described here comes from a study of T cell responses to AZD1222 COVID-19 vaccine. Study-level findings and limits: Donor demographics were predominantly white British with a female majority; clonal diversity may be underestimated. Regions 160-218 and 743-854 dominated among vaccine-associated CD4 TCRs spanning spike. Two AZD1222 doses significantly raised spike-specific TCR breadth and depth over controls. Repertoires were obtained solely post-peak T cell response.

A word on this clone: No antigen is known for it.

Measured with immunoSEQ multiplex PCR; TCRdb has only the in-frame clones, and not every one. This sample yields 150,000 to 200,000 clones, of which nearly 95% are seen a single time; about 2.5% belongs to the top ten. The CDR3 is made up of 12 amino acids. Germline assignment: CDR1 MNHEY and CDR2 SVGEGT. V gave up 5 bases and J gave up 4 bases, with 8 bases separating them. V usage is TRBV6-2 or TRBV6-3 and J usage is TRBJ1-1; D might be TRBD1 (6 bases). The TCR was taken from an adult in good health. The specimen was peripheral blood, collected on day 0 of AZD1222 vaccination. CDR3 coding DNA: TGTGCCAGCAGTACAGGGTCCACTGAAGCTTTCTTT. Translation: CASSTGSTEAFF.